The next 22 T cell receptor beta chains were all read from a single sample in a study of cytomegalovirus exposure and HLA in healthy donors. Profiling relied on immunoSEQ multiplex PCR, and the TCRdb table lists in-frame clones only, not all of them. The top ten clones hold 7.2% of a sample with some 180,000 clones, roughly nine tenths of them seen once. Sample: PBMCs. Every receptor here comes from a young man in good health and CMV-seropositive.

This clone was seen a single time. The V gene is TRBV2, the J gene TRBJ2-5; D is ambiguous. Germline V gene data show CDR1 as SNHLY and CDR2 as FYNNEI. V lost 2 bases to trimming and J lost 3 bases, with 13 bases between them. There are 15 residues in the CDR3. The CDR3 loop reads CASSESPSYKETQYF. The CDR3 DNA sequence: TGTGCCAGCAGTGAAAGCCCCAGTTACAAAGAGACCCAGTACTTC.

A note on this clone: Other nucleotide sequences in the sample specify the same CDR3. This rearrangement joins TRBV4-3 to TRBJ1-2; perhaps TRBD1 as D (6 bases). The germline gives CDR1 LGHNA, CDR2 YSLEER. Trimming removed 4 bases from V and 4 bases from J, with 10 bases in between. The CDR3 length is 13 residues. CDR3 sequence reads: CASSRGAGYGYTF. The CDR3 nucleotides read TGCGCCAGCAGCCGGGGGGCGGGCTATGGCTACACCTTC.

Only one count was recorded for this clone. The rearrangement joins TRBV5-1 to TRBJ2-5; perhaps TRBD2 as D (5 bases). Germline CDR1 is SGHRS and CDR2 is YFSETQ. The V end was cut by 6 bases, the J end by 5 bases, with 8 bases between. This CDR3 comprises 11 residues. CDR3 in amino acids: CASTRGETQYF. The CDR3 nucleotides are TGCGCCAGCACCAGAGGGGAGACCCAGTACTTC.

The chain is built from TRBV19 and TRBJ2-7; D gene uncertain. The CDR3 loop spans 12 amino acids. Germline CDR1 LNHDA, CDR2 SQIVND (reference sequence). Trimming shortened V by 5 bases and J by 5 bases, and 10 bases separated the two germline ends. CDR3 sequence: CASSDLGHEQYF. Written as DNA, the CDR3 is TGTGCCAGTAGTGACCTAGGGCACGAGCAGTACTTC.

The chain joins TRBV11-2 to TRBJ2-5; D is unclear. Trimming left V 5 bases short and J 3 bases short, with 10 bases between. The CDR3 sequence is 13 residues long. Per germline, CDR1 SGHAT and CDR2 FQNNGV. Here the CDR3 reads CASSPRGKETQYF. CDR3 coding DNA: TGTGCCAGCAGCCCCAGAGGAAAAGAGACCCAGTACTTC. Looking up the rest from reference TRBV11-2 and TRBJ2-5 gives the full variable domain: EAGVAQSPRYKIIEKRQSVAFWCNPISGHATLYWYQQILGQGPKLLIQFQNNGVVDDSQLPKDRFSAERLKGVDSTLKIQPAKLEDSAVYLCASSPRGKETQYFGPGTRLLVL.

The chain uses TRBV7-6 and TRBJ1-2; perhaps TRBD1 as D (6 bases). This CDR3 region has 16 residues. The V end was cut by 6 bases, the J end by 4 bases, with 21 bases between. Germline V gives CDR1 SGHVS, CDR2 FNYEAQ. This chain's CDR3 is CASSSPGQERLYGYTF. For the CDR3, the DNA is TGTGCCAGCAGTTCTCCGGGACAAGAAAGGCTCTATGGCTACACCTTC.

This chain connects TRBV5-1 to TRBJ2-5, with D unclear. Looked up from germline, CDR1 is SGHRS and CDR2 is YFSETQ. The CDR3 spans 12 residues. Deletions cut 5 bases from V and 1 base from J, with 6 bases between. CDR3 coding DNA: TGCGCCAGCAGTCCGCTCCAAGAGACCCAGTACTTC. This codes for CASSPLQETQYF. The complete variable domain, with remaining parts taken from reference TRBV5-1 and TRBJ2-5, reads KAGVTQTPRYLIKTRGQQVTLSCSPISGHRSVSWYQQTPGQGLQFLFEYFSETQRNKGNFPGRFSGRQFSNSRSEMNVSTLELGDSALYLCASSPLQETQYFGPGTRLLVL.

J is TRBJ1-4 and V is TRBV7-9; possibly TRBD1 for D (6 bases). Germline loops: CDR1 SEHNR, CDR2 FQNEAQ (reference sequence). V lost 7 bases, J lost 8 bases, and 14 bases lay in between. The CDR3 totals 13 residues. The chain's CDR3 is CASTRGTNEKLFF. DNA of the CDR3: TGTGCCAGCACGAGGGGGACAAACGAAAAACTGTTTTTT. Drawing the rest from reference TRBV7-9 and TRBJ1-4, the complete variable domain is DTGVSQNPRHKITKRGQNVTFRCDPISEHNRLYWYRQTLGQGPEFLTYFQNEAQLEKSRLLSDRFSAERPKGSFSTLEIQRTEQGDSAMYLCASTRGTNEKLFFGSGTQLSVL.

The chain has TRBV9 and TRBJ1-2; 7 bases match TRBD1. Germline V gives CDR1 SGDLS, CDR2 YYNGEE. The CDR3 totals 14 residues. V lost 0 bases to trimming and J lost 8 bases; unmatched junction nucleotides: 7. The CDR3 DNA is TGTGCCAGCAGCGTAGCAGGGGGGGCGCCGGGCTACACCTTC. The encoded protein is CASSVAGGAPGYTF.

CDR3 coding DNA: TGTGCCAGCAGACTAGCGGGGGAGGACAATGAGCAGTTCTTC. Translating it yields CASRLAGEDNEQFF. The chain is built from TRBV6-4 and TRBJ2-1, with 11 bases fitting TRBD2. Germline V gives CDR1 MRHNA, CDR2 SNTAGT. The length of the CDR3 is 14 residues. The J segment lost 5 bases and the V segment lost 6 bases, leaving 3 bases of the junction unmatched.

This clone was observed a handful of times. The chain links TRBV5-5 to TRBJ2-7, with no clear D. Germline CDR1 and CDR2: SGHKS and YYEKEE (reference sequence). The CDR3 has 14 residues. The V and J ends lost 0 bases and 1 base respectively, with 8 bases between them. In DNA form, the CDR3 reads TGTGCCAGCAGCTTGGAAGCCGGTTCCTACGAGCAGTACTTC. This encodes CASSLEAGSYEQYF.

This clone was detected once. This sequence joins TRBV19 and TRBJ1-1; D gene unclear. The V and J ends lost 4 bases and 0 bases respectively, with 15 bases between them. The CDR3 has 16 residues. Germline CDR1 LNHDA, CDR2 SQIVND (reference sequence). The CDR3 loop reads CASSTPWTEVNTEAFF. The DNA for the CDR3 is TGTGCCAGTAGTACTCCCTGGACGGAAGTGAACACTGAAGCTTTCTTT.

The CDR3 coding sequence is TGCGCCAGCAGCCAAGAGTCGGAGCGGGAGCAGTTCTTC. Protein sequence: CASSQESEREQFF. The chain combines TRBV4-1 with TRBJ2-1; D may be TRBD2 (5 bases). V lost 0 bases and J lost 10, with 10 bases in between. The CDR3 has 13 amino acids. The germline V gene encodes CDR1 MGHRA and CDR2 YSYEKL.

The rearrangement links TRBV2 to TRBJ2-1, with TRBD1 matching over 8 bases. Trimming removed 6 bases from V and 0 bases from J; junction bases left unmatched: 4. CDR3 length equals 15 residues. The germline CDR1 and CDR2 sequences are SNHLY and FYNNEI. For the CDR3, the DNA is TGTGCCAGCAGAGGTACAGGGGGCTCCTACAATGAGCAGTTCTTC. It yields the protein CASRGTGGSYNEQFF.

J is TRBJ2-7 and V is TRBV6-1, with D possibly TRBD2 on 6 matching bases. CDR3 length equals 13 residues. Germline CDR1 and CDR2: MNHNS and SASEGT. Trimming cost V 5 bases and J 4 bases, with 12 bases left between them. The CDR3 DNA follows: TGTGCCAGCAGTTTATCTGGGGGGTACGAGCAGTACTTC. Its translation: CASSLSGGYEQYF.

This CDR3 reads CASSPGTWVKDTQYF. DNA of the CDR3: TGTGCCAGCAGCCCCGGGACATGGGTAAAGGATACGCAGTATTTT. The V call is TRBV7-3, the J call TRBJ2-3; D is possibly TRBD1 (6 bases). V was cut by 5 bases and J by 6 bases, with 18 bases left in between. The CDR3 covers 15 residues. Germline CDR1 is SGHTA and CDR2 is FQGTGA.

V gene TRBV5-6 combines with J gene TRBJ2-1, with 10 bases identical to TRBD1. The CDR3 runs 16 residues. The germline V gene has CDR1 SGHDT and CDR2 YYEEEE. The J segment lost 8 bases and the V segment lost 4 bases, leaving 12 bases of the junction unmatched. This CDR3 reads CASSPPTGTGEDEQFF. The CDR3 coding sequence is TGTGCCAGCAGCCCACCAACCGGGACAGGGGAAGATGAGCAGTTCTTC. Combining the CDR3 with reference TRBV5-6 and TRBJ2-1 gives the whole variable domain DAGVTQSPTHLIKTRGQQVTLRCSPKSGHDTVSWYQQALGQGPQFIFQYYEEEERQRGNFPDRFSGHQFPNYSSELNVNALLLGDSALYLCASSPPTGTGEDEQFFGPGTRLTVL.

This clone was found once. V and J are TRBV7-2 and TRBJ1-1, with D unclear. V lost 1 base to trimming and J lost 0 bases, with 9 bases between them. Germline V lookup: CDR1 SGHTA, CDR2 FQGNSA. The CDR3 runs to 15 residues. The CDR3 loop reads CASSLGGRMNTEAFF. The CDR3, as DNA: TGTGCCAGCAGCTTAGGCGGGCGGATGAACACTGAAGCTTTCTTT.

This clone occurred a few times. This sequence joins TRBV6-5 and TRBJ2-3, with 7 bases matching TRBD2. Germline assignment: CDR1 MNHEY and CDR2 SVGAGI. The V segment lost 8 bases and the J segment 4 bases; nucleotides outside the gene matches: 0. The CDR3 is 11 amino acids. CDR3 bases: TGTGCCAGCGCGGGAGCAGATACGCAGTATTTT. Translating it yields CASAGADTQYF.

V usage is TRBV30 and J usage is TRBJ2-2, with D perhaps TRBD2 (6 bases). Germline assignment: CDR1 GTSNPN and CDR2 SVGIG (reference sequence). The V end lost 1 base, the J end lost 6 bases, and 9 bases lay between the germline ends. There are 13 residues in the CDR3. This CDR3 is CAWSGGGSGELFF. For the CDR3, the DNA is TGTGCCTGGAGTGGTGGGGGGTCCGGGGAGCTGTTTTTT.

The V and J genes are TRBV9 and TRBJ2-5, with 8 nucleotides matching TRBD2. CDR3 length: 15 amino acids. CDR1 is SGDLS and CDR2 is YYNGEE in the germline V gene. With 3 bases clipped from V and 2 bases from J, the junction kept 6 bases outside the gene matches. The CDR3 region is CASSAGGAQQETQYF. In DNA, the CDR3 is TGTGCCAGCAGCGCCGGGGGGGCCCAACAAGAGACCCAGTACTTC.

The chain combines TRBV5-6 with TRBJ2-3, with 10 bases that match TRBD2. Germline V CDR1 and CDR2: SGHDT, YYEEEE. The trim removed 3 bases at V and 2 bases at J, leaving 6 bases unmatched. The CDR3 consists of 16 residues. Here the CDR3 reads CASSSLGLADTDTQYF. CDR3 nucleotides: TGTGCCAGCAGCTCCCTCGGACTAGCGGACACAGATACGCAGTATTTT. The full variable domain, its missing parts supplied by reference TRBV5-6 and TRBJ2-3, is DAGVTQSPTHLIKTRGQQVTLRCSPKSGHDTVSWYQQALGQGPQFIFQYYEEEERQRGNFPDRFSGHQFPNYSSELNVNALLLGDSALYLCASSSLGLADTDTQYFGPGTRLTVL.